This entry lists 2 T cell receptor beta chains sequenced from one sample in a study of shared clonotypes between healthy human individuals. The table came from immunoSEQ multiplex PCR; TCRdb's copy has only in-frame clones and leaves some out. The data show 2 million to 2.5 million clones, 85% to 95% seen once. The specimen was naive CD4+ T cells from PBMCs. Subset of the sample: CD45RA+ positively selected. The receptors stem from a man aged 18 to 30 in good health. Some clones in this sample may be carry-over from other donors' samples.

V gene TRBV15 combines with J gene TRBJ2-3, with 8 bases fitting TRBD2. The V gene's germline CDR1 is LNHNV and CDR2 YYDKDF (reference sequence). The CDR3 is 16 residues long. V lost 3 bases, J lost 3 bases, and 8 bases stayed unmatched. CDR3 sequence: CATSSQSGRLTDTQYF. CDR3 coding DNA: TGTGCCACCAGCAGTCAAAGCGGGAGATTGACAGATACGCAGTATTTT.

The chain links TRBV29-1 to TRBJ2-3, with 10 bases lining up with TRBD2. Germline V gene sequence: CDR1 SQVTM, CDR2 ANQGSEA. The CDR3 is 15 residues long. With V trimmed by 5 bases and J by 2 bases, 7 bases remained unmatched. The CDR3 bases are TGCAGCGTTCTCCCACTAGCGGGGTACACAGATACGCAGTATTTT. This gives the protein CSVLPLAGYTDTQYF.